The 28 T cell receptor beta chains below come from one sample, sequenced in a study of shared clonotypes between healthy human individuals. The table came from immunoSEQ multiplex PCR; TCRdb's copy has only in-frame clones and leaves some out. This table has a few million clones, approximately 93% appearing once. The sequencing input was naive CD4+ T cells from PBMCs. Subset: CD45RA+ positively selected. These TCRs come from a young man in good health. Some clones in this sample may be carry-over from other donors' samples.

J is TRBJ2-5 and V is TRBV6-5, with unresolved D. The last part of the DNA fits TRBJ2-7 better; the J call may be wrong. Germline lookup yields CDR1 MNHEY and CDR2 SVGAGI. This CDR3 has 12 amino acids. CDR3 region: CASRFYTGEQYF. CDR3 nucleotide sequence: TGTGCCAGCAGGTTCTACACGGGCGAGCAGTACTTC.

J is TRBJ2-5 and V is TRBV7-2; D assignment may be TRBD1 or TRBD2 (6 bases each). The CDR3 length is 15 residues. CDR1 and CDR2 from the germline V gene are SGHTA and FQGNSA. Trimming cost V 1 base and J 1 base, with 10 bases left between them. This CDR3 reads CASSLGGAPQETQYF. The CDR3 coding sequence is TGTGCCAGCAGCTTAGGGGGGGCCCCCCAAGAGACCCAGTACTTC.

The gene calls are TRBV7-9 and TRBJ2-5, with 9 bases lining up with TRBD2. J was trimmed by 5 bases and V by 7 bases; bases with no gene match: 11. The CDR3 has 15 residues. Germline V gene lookup returns CDR1 SEHNR and CDR2 FQNEAQ (reference sequence). The CDR3 DNA follows: TGTGCCAGCAATCGGGTAGCGGGAGTCCCCGAGACCCAGTACTTC. It specifies CASNRVAGVPETQYF.

The chain links TRBV5-6 to TRBJ1-2; 7 bases align to TRBD1. After removal of 0 bases from V and 8 bases from J, the junction contained 10 bases not matched to a gene. Germline V gene lookup returns CDR1 SGHDT and CDR2 YYEEEE. The CDR3 totals 15 residues. The chain's CDR3 is CASSLVLQGLRGYTF. The CDR3 DNA reads as TGTGCCAGCAGCTTGGTTTTACAGGGGTTGAGGGGCTACACCTTC.

This rearrangement joins TRBV28 to TRBJ1-4; D is perhaps TRBD1 (6 bases). Germline V gene sequence: CDR1 MDHEN, CDR2 SYDVKM. V was shortened by 6 bases and J by 3 bases, with 8 bases between the two germline ends. The CDR3 consists of 13 residues. In DNA, the CDR3 is TGTGCCAGCAGACGGGGGCCTAATGAAAAACTGTTTTTT. Its protein is CASRRGPNEKLFF.

The V call is TRBV6-1, the J call TRBJ2-5; D is unresolved. Trimming removed 1 base at V and 3 bases at J, with 12 bases between. The germline V gene encodes CDR1 MNHNS and CDR2 SASEGT. The CDR3 has 15 amino acids. The DNA for the CDR3 is TGTGCCAGCAGTGAAGGGACGCGGAACAAAGAGACCCAGTACTTC. It is translated as CASSEGTRNKETQYF.

The CDR3 spells CASTLGGGANYGYTF. The CDR3, as DNA: TGTGCCAGCACCTTGGGGGGGGGAGCTAACTATGGCTACACCTTC. The chain employs TRBV28 and TRBJ1-2, with D possibly TRBD1 on 5 matching bases. The V end was cut by 7 bases, the J end by 0 bases, with 15 bases between. From germline, CDR1 is MDHEN and CDR2 SYDVKM. The CDR3 contains 15 residues.

The rearrangement links TRBV25-1 to TRBJ2-1; D is unresolved. The germline CDR1 and CDR2 sequences are MGHDK and SYGVNS. CDR3 length: 10 amino acids. V was trimmed by 2 bases and J by 15 bases, leaving 8 bases between them. In DNA form, the CDR3 reads TGTGCCAGCAGTGAAGGGTTCTGGTTCTTC. Amino acids: CASSEGFWFF.

The rearrangement joins TRBV28 to TRBJ2-7, with TRBD2 matching over 8 bases. This CDR3 has 16 amino acids. The V segment lost 4 bases and the J segment 3 bases; nucleotides outside the gene matches: 11. Per the germline V gene, CDR1 is MDHEN and CDR2 is SYDVKM. CDR3 residues: CASSSEGVAGRYEQYF. In DNA form, the CDR3 reads TGTGCCAGCAGTTCGGAAGGAGTAGCGGGACGCTACGAGCAGTACTTC.

This chain uses TRBV5-1 with TRBJ2-7; TRBD2 aligns across 11 bases. Germline assignment: CDR1 SGHRS and CDR2 YFSETQ. Trimming cost V 0 bases and J 5 bases; bases outside gene matches: 16. The CDR3 is 19 amino acids. CDR3 amino acids: CASSLAGALAGGPVNEQYF. The DNA for the CDR3 is TGCGCCAGCAGCTTGGCCGGCGCATTAGCGGGAGGGCCTGTAAACGAGCAGTACTTC.

The chain carries TRBV4-3 and TRBJ1-4; D is uncertain. V was trimmed by 1 base and J by 0 bases, leaving 12 bases between them. The CDR3 extends over 17 amino acids. The germline V gene encodes CDR1 LGHNA and CDR2 YSLEER. The CDR3 here is CASSQGGWGSTNEKLFF. In DNA, the CDR3 is TGCGCCAGCAGCCAAGGAGGCTGGGGTTCAACTAATGAAAAACTGTTTTTT.

This clone is a singleton in its sample. This chain connects TRBV5-1 to TRBJ2-4, with 8 bases that match TRBD1. Unmatched junction bases numbered 8, after V lost 4 bases and J lost 5 bases. Germline CDR1 reads SGHRS; CDR2 reads YFSETQ. This CDR3 is 15 amino acids long. The DNA for the CDR3 is TGCGCCAGCAGCCAACAGGGGGTCAGGGAAAACATTCAGTACTTC. Protein sequence: CASSQQGVRENIQYF.

This clone is a singleton in its sample. The chain is built from TRBV7-2 and TRBJ1-1; D gene unclear. Germline loops: CDR1 SGHTA, CDR2 FQGNSA. V was shortened by 1 base and J by 6 bases, with 12 bases between the two germline ends. The CDR3 has 14 residues. The CDR3 bases are TGTGCCAGCAGCTTAGTAGGCAGAGTTGCTGAAGCTTTCTTT. Protein sequence: CASSLVGRVAEAFF.

The chain joins TRBV7-2 to TRBJ1-4, with a weak D call TRBD1 (5 bases). From germline, CDR1 is SGHTA and CDR2 FQGNSA. The V and J ends lost 6 bases and 4 bases respectively, with 12 bases between them. The CDR3 totals 14 residues. The CDR3 is CASRRGRFNEKLFF. CDR3 nucleotide sequence: TGTGCCAGCAGGAGGGGACGGTTTAATGAAAAACTGTTTTTT. Together with reference TRBV7-2 and TRBJ1-4, the CDR3 gives the full variable domain: GAGVSQSPSNKVTEKGKDVELRCDPISGHTALYWYRQSLGQGLEFLIYFQGNSAPDKSGLPSDRFSAERTGGSVSTLTIQRTQQEDSAVYLCASRRGRFNEKLFFGSGTQLSVL.

V usage is TRBV7-3 and J usage is TRBJ2-1; D uncertain. The CDR3 extends over 12 amino acids. CDR1 is SGHTA and CDR2 is FQGTGA in the germline V gene. Deletions cut 2 bases from V and 12 bases from J, with 11 bases between. CDR3 sequence: CASSLGPAGQFF. In DNA, the CDR3 is TGTGCCAGCAGCTTAGGTCCGGCAGGGCAGTTCTTC.

This clone was seen only once. The chain couples TRBV9 to TRBJ1-1; D perhaps matches TRBD1 (5 bases). V lost 4 bases, J lost 4 bases, and 17 bases lay in between. The CDR3 totals 15 residues. The germline gives CDR1 SGDLS, CDR2 YYNGEE. The CDR3 region has the DNA TGTGCCAGCAGCACCGAAGGGGCCGCGGGCACTGAAGCTTTCTTT. Translating gives CASSTEGAAGTEAFF.

The V gene is TRBV11-1, the J gene TRBJ1-2; 7 nucleotides align to TRBD1. Unmatched junction bases numbered 9, after V lost 4 bases and J lost 4 bases. CDR1 SGHAT and CDR2 FQDESV come from the germline V gene (reference sequence). This CDR3 is 15 amino acids long. The CDR3 bases are TGTGCCAGCAGCTCCCCGCGACAGGGAACCTATGGCTACACCTTC. It translates to CASSSPRQGTYGYTF.

This chain links TRBV7-9 with TRBJ2-3; possible D gene TRBD2, 5 bases. Trimming took 5 bases from V and 4 from J, leaving 10 bases between them. CDR1 is SEHNR and CDR2 is FQNEAQ in the germline V gene (reference sequence). CDR3 length: 13 amino acids. The CDR3 reads CASSPSGSDTQYF. For the CDR3, the DNA is TGTGCCAGCAGCCCGAGCGGCTCAGATACGCAGTATTTT.

The chain carries TRBV4-2 and TRBJ2-3, with 10 bases fitting TRBD2. Germline CDR1 is LGHNA and CDR2 is YNFKEQ. This CDR3 comprises 15 residues. V gave up 1 base and J gave up 5 bases; unmatched junction bases: 3. The CDR3, as DNA: TGTGCCAGCAGCCAAGCCGGGACTAGCGTAGATACGCAGTATTTT. It codes for CASSQAGTSVDTQYF.

V is TRBV5-6 and J is TRBJ1-6; unclear D gene. Germline CDR1 SGHDT, CDR2 YYEEEE. V was pared by 0 bases and J by 5 bases, with 18 bases between. The CDR3 totals 18 residues. The CDR3 loop reads CASSLAGRPVGNNSPLHF. CDR3 nucleotides: TGTGCCAGCAGCTTGGCCGGACGGCCGGTGGGTAATAATTCACCCCTCCACTTT. Filled out from reference TRBV5-6 and TRBJ1-6, the complete variable domain reads DAGVTQSPTHLIKTRGQQVTLRCSPKSGHDTVSWYQQALGQGPQFIFQYYEEEERQRGNFPDRFSGHQFPNYSSELNVNALLLGDSALYLCASSLAGRPVGNNSPLHFGNGTRLTVT.

The chain links TRBV5-8 to TRBJ1-5, with 7 bases identical to TRBD1. CDR3 length: 15 residues. The germline V gene has CDR1 SGHTS and CDR2 YDEGEE. J was trimmed by 4 bases and V by 4 bases; bases with no gene match: 8. The CDR3 DNA sequence: TGTGCCAGCAGCCCCGGCGGCAGGGGGAATCAGCCCCAGCATTTT. Amino acid sequence: CASSPGGRGNQPQHF.

The chain is built from TRBV5-1 and TRBJ2-2; D might be TRBD1 (5 bases). Germline V gene data show CDR1 as SGHRS and CDR2 as YFSETQ. Between the trimmed V and J ends, which lost 0 bases and 2 bases, there was a span of 11 bases. The CDR3 is 16 amino acids. CDR3 nucleotide sequence: TGCGCCAGCAGCTTGGCTTGGACACTAAACACCGGGGAGCTGTTTTTT. As protein: CASSLAWTLNTGELFF.

This rearrangement joins TRBV5-4 to TRBJ2-1, with 10 bases identical to TRBD2. This CDR3 is 16 amino acids long. The V segment lost 4 bases and the J segment 2 bases; nucleotides outside the gene matches: 6. Germline CDR1 is SGHNT and CDR2 is YYREEE (reference sequence). The CDR3 nucleotides read TGTGCCAGCAGCCCTTCAAGCGGGAGGGCCTACAATGAGCAGTTCTTC. It specifies CASSPSSGRAYNEQFF.

This chain joins TRBV18 and TRBJ1-4; a weak D match, TRBD1 (6 bases). CDR1 is KGHSH, CDR2 LQKENI, per germline. This CDR3 contains 16 residues. The V and J ends lost 4 bases and 5 bases respectively, with 17 bases between them. The CDR3 protein is CASSRSQGRWNEKLFF. Written as DNA, the CDR3 is TGTGCCAGCTCACGGAGCCAGGGGAGGTGGAATGAAAAACTGTTTTTT.

The chain couples TRBV4-1 to TRBJ2-7; no clear D. V lost 4 bases and J lost 2, with 21 bases in between. The CDR3 consists of 17 residues. The germline V gene encodes CDR1 MGHRA and CDR2 YSYEKL. CDR3 bases: TGCGCCAGCAGCCCCCATGTTTCGTCCCTCCCGACCTACGAGCAGTACTTC. Translating gives CASSPHVSSLPTYEQYF.

In the case of this clone: The same CDR3 can be traced to other DNA sequences in this sample. The chain combines TRBV5-1 with TRBJ1-1; D unresolved. The CDR3 has 14 amino acids. Looked up from germline, CDR1 is SGHRS and CDR2 is YFSETQ. Trimming left V 0 bases short and J 0 bases short, with 6 bases between. The CDR3 DNA follows: TGCGCCAGCAGCTTGGACAGCATGAACACTGAAGCTTTCTTT. Translation gives CASSLDSMNTEAFF.

The chain employs TRBV5-1 and TRBJ2-2, with 10 nucleotides matching TRBD2. V was clipped by 4 bases and J by 1 base; unmatched bases: 7. The CDR3 spans 17 residues. The germline CDR1 and CDR2 sequences are SGHRS and YFSETQ. The DNA of the CDR3 is TGCGCCAGCAGCCCGAGTTTAGCGGGAGGGAACACCGGGGAGCTGTTTTTT. As protein: CASSPSLAGGNTGELFF. Using reference TRBV5-1 and TRBJ2-2 for the parts outside the CDR3, the full variable domain is KAGVTQTPRYLIKTRGQQVTLSCSPISGHRSVSWYQQTPGQGLQFLFEYFSETQRNKGNFPGRFSGRQFSNSRSEMNVSTLELGDSALYLCASSPSLAGGNTGELFFGEGSRLTVL.

This CDR3 reads CASSGGQTVTNEKLFF. CDR3 DNA sequence: TGTGCCAGTAGTGGTGGACAGACGGTAACTAATGAAAAACTGTTTTTT. The genes are TRBV19 and TRBJ1-4; the D gene is possibly TRBD1 (6 bases). Germline assignment: CDR1 LNHDA and CDR2 SQIVND (reference sequence). The CDR3 extends over 16 amino acids. Deletions cut 5 bases from V and 1 base from J, with 14 bases between.